The 27 T cell receptor beta chains presented below share a single source sample, sequenced in a study of blood T cell repertoires in COVID-19 (dated by TCRdb to 2019 to 2021). Libraries were constructed by the immunoSEQ multiplex PCR assay. The source is immuneACCESS, and TCRdb retained only in-frame sequences with V and J called. Part of the clones is not carried over; for the studies checked, unresolved V genes explain less than half of this, and the remainder is unexplained. This sample has around 84,000 clones in its table, and 70% to 90% of those were observed once. The top ten constitute approximately 20% of the sample. The specimen sequenced was peripheral blood. The receptors here all came from a man older than 75 with active or convalescent COVID-19.

The CDR3 coding sequence is TGTGCCAGCAGAACAGGGACCGGGGAGCTGTTTTTT. As protein: CASRTGTGELFF. V and J are TRBV6-5 and TRBJ2-2; weak D call: TRBD1 (6 bases). CDR3 length: 12 amino acids. Deletions cut 6 bases from V and 5 bases from J, with 7 bases between. Germline V lookup: CDR1 MNHEY, CDR2 SVGAGI.

The chain is built from TRBV11-3 and TRBJ2-5, with 11 bases lining up with TRBD2. The junction had 10 bases not matched to a gene; V was cut back by 5 bases and J by 5 bases. Germline V gives CDR1 SGHNT, CDR2 YENEEA. The CDR3 length is 16 residues. DNA for the CDR3: TGTGCCAGCAGCCGACTAGCGGGAAGGGTCGGGGAGACCCAGTACTTC. This sequence encodes CASSRLAGRVGETQYF.

The V call is TRBV3-1 (or the pseudogene TRBV3-2), the J call TRBJ1-5; 8 nucleotides agree with TRBD1. The CDR3 totals 16 residues. Unmatched junction bases numbered 9, after V lost 1 base and J lost 7 bases. CDR1 is LGHDT, CDR2 YNNKEL, per germline (reference sequence). Here the CDR3 reads CASSQGLAGGRQPQHF. The DNA of the CDR3 is TGTGCCAGCAGCCAAGGCTTAGCAGGGGGCCGACAGCCCCAGCATTTT.

V is TRBV6-5 and J is TRBJ1-1, with TRBD1 matching over 7 bases. The CDR3 sequence is 14 residues long. Germline V gene lookup returns CDR1 MNHEY and CDR2 SVGAGI. V shed 6 bases, J shed 7 bases, and the junction held 11 bases outside the gene matches. In DNA form, the CDR3 reads TGTGCCAGCAGGATCCCTCTCCGGGACAGTGAAGCTTTCTTT. This sequence encodes CASRIPLRDSEAFF.

The chain recombines TRBV5-1 with TRBJ1-2; 7 bases are a match to TRBD1. The junction had 10 bases not matched to a gene; V was cut back by 0 bases and J by 2 bases. The CDR3 is 17 residues long. Germline assignment: CDR1 SGHRS and CDR2 YFSETQ. The CDR3 here is CASSLGAGGTQNYGYTF. For the CDR3, the DNA is TGCGCCAGCAGCTTGGGGGCAGGGGGAACCCAAAACTATGGCTACACCTTC.

Comment on this clone: In the same sample, other DNA sequences code for this CDR3. The V call is TRBV10-3, the J call TRBJ1-2, with 7 nucleotides matching TRBD1. The CDR3 contains 14 residues. The V gene end was trimmed by 4 bases and the J gene end by 0 bases; junction bases not matched to a gene: 2. Germline V lookup: CDR1 ENHRY, CDR2 SYGVKD. CDR3 region: CAISVGQTNYGYTF. DNA of the CDR3: TGTGCCATCAGTGTGGGACAGACTAACTATGGCTACACCTTC.

The CDR3 nucleotides are TGTGCCAGCAGCCAAGCCAGCGGGGTGAACACCGGGGAGCTGTTTTTT. It yields the protein CASSQASGVNTGELFF. This rearrangement joins TRBV14 to TRBJ2-2; 7 bases agree with TRBD2. The V gene end was trimmed by 1 base and the J gene end by 1 base; junction bases not matched to a gene: 3. CDR3 size: 16 residues. Per germline, CDR1 SGHDN and CDR2 FVKESK.

The sample holds a few counts of this clone. This rearrangement joins TRBV24-1 to TRBJ2-3, with TRBD2 identical over 8 bases. Looked up from germline, CDR1 is KGHDR and CDR2 is SFDVKD. Trimming removed 3 bases from V and 1 base from J; junction bases left unmatched: 2. The CDR3 runs to 15 residues. The CDR3 DNA reads as TGTGCCACCAGTGATACTAGCGGTGGCACAGATACGCAGTATTTT. This encodes CATSDTSGGTDTQYF.

The V gene is TRBV6-4, the J gene TRBJ1-2, with 9 bases aligning to TRBD1. Germline V lookup: CDR1 MRHNA, CDR2 SNTAGT. The CDR3 sequence is 14 residues long. V gave up 7 bases and J gave up 8 bases; unmatched junction bases: 11. The CDR3 DNA is TGTGCCAGCATCTTGGGACAGGGTAGAAACGGCTACACCTTC. Residues: CASILGQGRNGYTF.

The chain is built from TRBV12-3 or TRBV12-4 and TRBJ1-4, with a weak D call TRBD1 (6 bases). Deletions cut 5 bases from V and 8 bases from J, with 12 bases between. The CDR3 is made up of 13 amino acids. CDR3 coding DNA: TGTGCCAGCAGTCCAGGGGTCCGGGAAAAACTGTTTTTT. Translating it yields CASSPGVREKLFF.

V is TRBV27 and J is TRBJ1-4; TRBD1 aligns across 10 bases. This CDR3 comprises 19 residues. Germline V gene sequence: CDR1 MNHEY, CDR2 SMNVEV (reference sequence). V lost 5 bases to trimming and J lost 3 bases; unmatched junction nucleotides: 15. The CDR3 is CASSPRTGGLSGANEKLFF. CDR3 DNA sequence: TGTGCCAGCAGTCCCCGGACAGGGGGTTTATCTGGCGCTAATGAAAAACTGTTTTTT.

The chain has TRBV28 and TRBJ1-4; 8 positions agree with TRBD1. Germline V gene lookup returns CDR1 MDHEN and CDR2 SYDVKM. V gave up 5 bases and J gave up 8 bases; unmatched junction bases: 16. The CDR3 length is 17 residues. CDR3 nucleotide sequence: TGTGCCAGCAGTGGATCCCGGCCGGACAGGGATCTCGAAAAACTGTTTTTT. Translation: CASSGSRPDRDLEKLFF.

V usage is TRBV11-3 and J usage is TRBJ1-4; possibly TRBD1 for D (6 bases). CDR1 is SGHNT and CDR2 is YENEEA in the germline V gene. The CDR3 extends over 15 amino acids. The V end lost 5 bases, the J end lost 4 bases, and 14 bases lay between the germline ends. This chain's CDR3 is CASSQNRAGNEKLFF. The DNA for the CDR3 is TGTGCCAGCAGCCAAAACAGGGCGGGTAATGAAAAACTGTTTTTT.

The gene calls are TRBV18 and TRBJ1-4; a possible D gene is TRBD1 (5 bases). This CDR3 has 16 residues. Trimming left V 0 bases short and J 5 bases short, with 13 bases between. Per germline, CDR1 KGHSH and CDR2 LQKENI. The CDR3 coding sequence is TGTGCCAGCTCACCACCAGGGGCGAAGAGGAATGAAAAACTGTTTTTT. This gives the protein CASSPPGAKRNEKLFF.

V and J are TRBV7-8 and TRBJ2-5, with 8 nucleotides matching TRBD1. The CDR3 is made up of 14 amino acids. Germline CDR1 SGHVS, CDR2 FQNEAQ. Trimming at V came to 4 bases and at J to 4 bases, leaving 5 bases not matched to a gene. CDR3 bases: TGTGCCAGCAGCTGGACAGGGTTGGGAGAGACCCAGTACTTC. Its protein is CASSWTGLGETQYF.

The rearrangement uses TRBV18 and TRBJ2-1; D perhaps matches TRBD1 (5 bases). CDR3 size: 13 residues. Germline V gives CDR1 KGHSH, CDR2 LQKENI. Trimming took off 8 bases at V and 10 bases at J, with 18 bases between the two ends. CDR3 amino acids: CASTEQVGREQFF. The CDR3, as DNA: TGTGCCAGCACCGAACAGGTCGGCAGGGAGCAGTTCTTC.

The gene calls are TRBV5-8 and TRBJ1-2, with a weak D call TRBD1 (6 bases). The CDR3 contains 17 residues. Between the trimmed V and J ends, which lost 0 bases and 3 bases, there was a span of 18 bases. CDR1 and CDR2 from the germline V gene are SGHTS and YDEGEE. The CDR3 sequence: CASSLGRGAHYDYGYTF. The CDR3 DNA is TGTGCCAGCAGCTTGGGCCGGGGGGCCCACTACGACTATGGCTACACCTTC.

The gene calls are TRBV7-2 and TRBJ2-1, with D maybe TRBD1 (5 bases). Germline values: CDR1 SGHTA, CDR2 FQGNSA. V was pared by 0 bases and J by 10 bases, with 19 bases between. The CDR3 consists of 16 residues. DNA of the CDR3: TGTGCCAGCAGCTTAGCTCGGGCAGTTGGGGCGCGGGAGCAGTTCTTC. Protein sequence: CASSLARAVGAREQFF.

The gene calls are TRBV5-1 and TRBJ1-2, with TRBD1 identical over 12 bases. The germline gives CDR1 SGHRS, CDR2 YFSETQ. V gave up 3 bases and J gave up 7 bases; unmatched junction bases: 4. This CDR3 has 14 residues. CDR3 sequence reads: CASSWGQGASGYTF. The CDR3, as DNA: TGCGCCAGCAGCTGGGGACAGGGGGCTTCTGGCTACACCTTC.

V and J are TRBV14 and TRBJ1-1; D is possibly TRBD1 (6 bases). From germline, CDR1 is SGHDN and CDR2 FVKESK. The V gene lost 1 base and the J gene lost 3 bases, with 15 bases spanning the gap. The CDR3 loop spans 16 amino acids. For the CDR3, the DNA is TGTGCCAGCAGCCAAGCAGGGGCGAATAGAGACACTGAAGCTTTCTTT. It specifies CASSQAGANRDTEAFF.

V usage is TRBV19 and J usage is TRBJ2-4, with D possibly TRBD1 on 6 matching bases. V lost 5 bases and J 2 bases, leaving 16 bases between the germline ends. CDR1 is LNHDA and CDR2 is SQIVND in the germline V gene (reference sequence). This CDR3 is built from 16 residues. CDR3 region: CASSDTHRDPKNIQYF. CDR3 coding DNA: TGTGCCAGTAGTGATACTCACAGGGACCCCAAAAACATTCAGTACTTC.

V is TRBV21-1 and J is TRBJ1-1; the table's D call TRBD1 went unverified against the DNA. TRBV21-1 represents a pseudogene. The CDR3 runs to 17 residues. CDR3 residues: CASSKNGGQNLNTEAFF. The CDR3 DNA reads as TGTGCCAGCAGCAAAAACGGGGGACAGAACTTGAACACTGAAGCTTTCTTT.

The CDR3 nucleotides read TGTGCCAGCAGCCATTTCCCTCCGGATGGCTACACCTTC. It codes for CASSHFPPDGYTF. V gene TRBV14 combines with J gene TRBJ1-2; D is unclear. Germline CDR1 and CDR2: SGHDN and FVKESK. V shed 3 bases and J shed 6 bases, with 11 bases lying between them. The CDR3 has 13 amino acids.

The chain employs TRBV28 and TRBJ1-6; TRBD1 matches 7 bases. Germline CDR1 reads MDHEN; CDR2 reads SYDVKM. CDR3 size: 14 residues. The V segment lost 6 bases and the J segment 7 bases; nucleotides outside the gene matches: 6. The CDR3 loop reads CASSQTGYNSPLHF. CDR3 in DNA: TGTGCCAGCAGCCAGACAGGGTACAATTCACCCCTCCACTTT. The full variable domain, rest sourced from reference TRBV28 and TRBJ1-6, is DVKVTQSSRYLVKRTGEKVFLECVQDMDHENMFWYRQDPGLGLRLIYFSYDVKMKEKGDIPEGYSVSREKKERFSLILESASTNQTSMYLCASSQTGYNSPLHFGNGTRLTVT.

This chain uses TRBV20-1 with TRBJ1-5; a possible D gene is TRBD1 (6 bases). CDR3 length: 15 amino acids. CDR1 and CDR2 from the germline V gene are DFQATT and SNEGSKA (reference sequence). V was trimmed by 3 bases and J by 6 bases, leaving 18 bases between them. The CDR3 sequence: CSASGFTGRSQPQHF. For the CDR3, the DNA is TGCAGTGCTAGTGGATTCACAGGGCGGAGTCAGCCCCAGCATTTT.

This clone is a singleton in its sample. The CDR3 sequence: CASSRGIQGTNEKLFF. CDR3 bases: TGTGCCAGCAGCAGGGGTATCCAGGGCACCAATGAAAAACTGTTTTTT. J is TRBJ1-4 and V is TRBV5-5; tentatively, D is TRBD1 (5 bases). Trimming took off 4 bases at V and 5 bases at J, with 18 bases between the two ends. The CDR3 is 16 residues long. CDR1 SGHKS and CDR2 YYEKEE come from the germline V gene (reference sequence). The full variable domain, its missing parts supplied by reference TRBV5-5 and TRBJ1-4, is DAGVTQSPTHLIKTRGQQVTLRCSPISGHKSVSWYQQVLGQGPQFIFQYYEKEERGRGNFPDRFSARQFPNYSSELNVNALLLGDSALYLCASSRGIQGTNEKLFFGSGTQLSVL.

J is TRBJ1-1 and V is TRBV14, with no clear D. The germline V gene has CDR1 SGHDN and CDR2 FVKESK. Trimming removed 0 bases at V and 5 bases at J, with 7 bases between. The CDR3 extends over 13 amino acids. The CDR3 DNA follows: TGTGCCAGCAGCCAAGAGCGCTGGACTGAAGCTTTCTTT. Protein: CASSQERWTEAFF. Looking up the rest from reference TRBV14 and TRBJ1-1 gives the full variable domain: EAGVTQFPSHSVIEKGQTVTLRCDPISGHDNLYWYRRVMGKEIKFLLHFVKESKQDESGMPNNRFLAERTGGTYSTLKVQPAELEDSGVYFCASSQERWTEAFFGQGTRLTVV.